The clone carrying this T cell receptor (beta chain) was counted a single time. The data were obtained in a study of blood T cell repertoires in COVID-19. Study context: Samples representing acute and convalescent COVID-19 were sourced from the United States, Italy and Spain. Sample material is recorded as cDNA or gDNA derived from T cells, B-cell-depleted T cells, or PBMCs.

Germline assignment: CDR1 MNHEY and CDR2 SMNVEV (reference sequence). Between the trimmed V and J ends, which lost 8 bases and 5 bases, there was a span of 13 bases. The CDR3 contains 13 residues. Under the authors' procedure: Reference gene primer amplification yielded estimated nucleated cell counts. Repertoires were generated with immunoSEQ multiplex PCR, while TCRdb's copy carries only in-frame clones and drops some. The V and J calls and the clone size are those of that table, but D and trimming were determined from the DNA. The table shows some 200,000 clones, with 80% to 85% occurring only once.

This sequence originates from a human donor with acute or convalescent COVID-19. The donor label of this sample is uncertain. The sample taken for sequencing was peripheral blood. This sequence joins TRBV27 and TRBJ2-1; D might be TRBD2 (6 bases). The CDR3 here is CASFPGGHNEQFF. CDR3 in DNA: TGTGCCAGCTTTCCCGGGGGTCACAATGAGCAGTTCTTC.